Each of the 12 T cell receptor beta chains below was sequenced from the same sample in a study of blood T cell repertoires in COVID-19. The assay was immunoSEQ multiplex PCR, and TCRdb's table has in-frame clones only and misses some. The table records hundreds of thousands of clones, about 90% of them present only once. Sample: PBMCs or T cells enriched from blood (not recorded which). The receptors stem from a woman aged 25 to 45 who had recovered from COVID-19.

V gene TRBV11-2 combines with J gene TRBJ2-1; 12 bases align to TRBD2. J lost 5 bases, V lost 5 bases, and 1 base had no gene match. CDR3 length: 14 residues. Germline CDR1 reads SGHAT; CDR2 reads FQNNGV. The CDR3: CASSTSGRNNEQFF. The CDR3, as DNA: TGTGCCAGCAGCACTAGCGGGAGGAACAATGAGCAGTTCTTC.

The chain employs TRBV4-1 and TRBJ2-6, with D possibly TRBD1 on 5 matching bases. Between the trimmed V and J ends, which lost 1 base and 1 base, there was a span of 5 bases. The CDR3 runs 15 residues. Per germline, CDR1 MGHRA and CDR2 YSYEKL. This CDR3 is CASSQAGSGANVLTF. The CDR3 bases are TGCGCCAGCAGCCAAGCAGGGTCTGGGGCCAACGTCCTGACTTTC.

The genes are TRBV6-5 and TRBJ1-2; D is perhaps TRBD1 (6 bases). Trimming left V 2 bases short and J 8 bases short, with 18 bases between. Germline-derived CDR1 and CDR2 are MNHEY and SVGAGI. The CDR3 runs to 15 residues. The CDR3, as DNA: TGTGCCAGCAGTTACCCGGGGACACCTCTAATAGGCTACACCTTC. Encoded protein: CASSYPGTPLIGYTF.

This chain connects TRBV28 to TRBJ2-7; TRBD1 matches 7 bases. V was clipped by 1 base and J by 9 bases; unmatched bases: 9. The CDR3 totals 14 residues. Germline V CDR1 and CDR2: MDHEN, SYDVKM. DNA for the CDR3: TGTGCCAGCAGTTTATCGCCCCGGACAGGCGGGCAGTACTTC. Amino acids: CASSLSPRTGGQYF.

The chain couples TRBV12-3 or TRBV12-4 to TRBJ1-3; the D is unclear. Trimming pared 7 bases from V and 8 bases from J, leaving 15 bases between. This CDR3 is 13 amino acids long. The chain's CDR3 is CASNLRGVDTIYF. The CDR3 DNA reads as TGTGCCAGCAACTTGAGAGGTGTGGACACCATATATTTT.

The rearrangement links TRBV4-1 to TRBJ1-5, with TRBD1 matching over 11 bases. The CDR3 extends over 16 amino acids. CDR1 and CDR2 from the germline V gene are MGHRA and YSYEKL. J lost 6 bases, V lost 4 bases, and 8 bases had no gene match. CDR3 in amino acids: CASSRLPGQGVQPQHF. The CDR3 nucleotides read TGCGCCAGCAGCCGTCTCCCGGGACAGGGGGTTCAGCCCCAGCATTTT.

In DNA, the CDR3 is TGTGCCAGTAGTATAGTCTCGAACACTGAAGCTTTCTTT. Protein product: CASSIVSNTEAFF. The chain combines TRBV19 with TRBJ1-1, with unresolved D. CDR3 length equals 13 residues. The germline CDR1 and CDR2 sequences are LNHDA and SQIVND (reference sequence). V gave up 1 base and J gave up 1 base, with 4 bases separating them.

The CDR3 sequence is CASSSGTSSYEQYF. The CDR3 DNA sequence: TGTGCCAGCAGCTCCGGGACTAGCTCCTACGAGCAGTACTTC. The chain joins TRBV13 to TRBJ2-7, with 8 bases matching TRBD2. Germline trimming cut 4 bases from V and 0 bases from J; bases unmatched to any gene: 2. This CDR3 spans 14 amino acids. CDR1 and CDR2 (germline): PRHDT, FYEKMQ (reference sequence).

J is TRBJ1-2 and V is TRBV28; a weak D match, TRBD1 (5 bases). Trimming pared 3 bases from V and 6 bases from J, leaving 11 bases between. Per the germline V gene, CDR1 is MDHEN and CDR2 is SYDVKM. The CDR3 is 13 amino acids. The CDR3 region is CASSLAGWDGYTF. The DNA of the CDR3 is TGTGCCAGCAGTTTGGCAGGGTGGGATGGCTACACCTTC.

This sequence joins TRBV2 and TRBJ1-2; D unresolved. Deletions cut 6 bases from V and 2 bases from J, with 7 bases between. This CDR3 spans 12 amino acids. CDR1 SNHLY and CDR2 FYNNEI come from the germline V gene. This chain's CDR3 is CASSGFNYGYTF. As DNA, the CDR3 is TGTGCCAGCAGCGGGTTCAACTATGGCTACACCTTC.

Regarding this clone: Other DNA sequences from this sample encode an identical CDR3 as well. This chain links TRBV19 with TRBJ1-5; 11 nucleotides line up with TRBD1. There are 14 residues in the CDR3. Germline-derived CDR1 and CDR2 are LNHDA and SQIVND (reference sequence). Trimming at V came to 9 bases and at J to 4 bases, leaving 5 bases not matched to a gene. The CDR3 sequence: CASSGTGGNQPQHF. Here the CDR3 DNA reads TGTGCCAGCTCCGGGACAGGGGGGAATCAGCCCCAGCATTTT.

The chain uses TRBV2 and TRBJ1-6, with D unresolved. CDR3 length: 15 amino acids. The germline V gene has CDR1 SNHLY and CDR2 FYNNEI. V dropped 5 bases and J dropped 0 bases, with 8 bases sitting between them. CDR3 amino acids: CASSPASSYNSPLHF. CDR3 nucleotides: TGTGCCAGCAGTCCTGCGAGCTCCTATAATTCACCCCTCCACTTT.